This TCR beta chain was captured by sequencing in a study of blood T cell repertoires in COVID-19. The overall study: Sites across the United States, Italy and Spain contributed samples from acute and convalescent COVID-19. From T cells, B-cell-depleted T cells, or PBMCs came the material, which was cDNA or gDNA.

As processed by the authors: Reference gene primer amplification in the assay estimated nucleated cell counts. Profiled with immunoSEQ multiplex PCR; TCRdb holds only in-frame clones, not every one. V, J and clone size are those of that table, while D and trimming were read from the DNA. The sample has some 19,000 clones, 70% to 85% seen once. CDR1 is MNHNY, CDR2 SVGAGI, per germline (reference sequence). Between the trimmed V and J ends, which lost 4 bases and 8 bases, there was a span of 14 bases. The CDR3 covers 14 residues. The sample comprised peripheral blood. The TCR sequence derives from a human donor in a cohort sampled during active COVID-19. This chain links TRBV6-6 with TRBJ2-2; perhaps TRBD2 as D (6 bases). The CDR3 bases are TGTGCCAGCAGTTGGGAGGAGACTGGGGGGGAGCTGTTTTTT. Protein sequence: CASSWEETGGELFF.